This T cell receptor (beta chain) was identified in a study of blood T cell repertoires in COVID-19. CDR1 is SGHTS and CDR2 is YDEGEE in the germline V gene. With V trimmed by 4 bases and J by 2 bases, 16 bases remained unmatched. The CDR3 is 18 amino acids. Original data processing: Amplification of reference gene primers was used by the study to estimate nucleated cell counts. Clones were sequenced by immunoSEQ multiplex PCR, and TCRdb holds only the in-frame ones, with some missing. V and J calls plus clone size are reproduced from that table; the DNA served to infer D and trimming. The sample includes more than 300,000 clones, over 75% of them seen just once. Participants came from roughly 25 US areas, aged roughly 18 to 95 years.

The source is a man aged 30 to 45 who had recovered from COVID-19. The source material was PBMCs or T cells enriched from blood (not recorded which). The V gene is TRBV5-8, the J gene TRBJ2-7; 9 nucleotides match TRBD2. The CDR3 nucleotides read TGTGCCAGCAGCCTGACCGGGACTAGCTTGGGGGGAACCTACGAGCAGTACTTC. Translated: CASSLTGTSLGGTYEQYF.